This T cell receptor (beta chain) originates from a study of vaccination and CD4 T cells after COVID-19. The study's findings and limits: Convalescent patients had a median approximately 86% of reactive clones appearing only post-vaccination.

Treatment given: roughly 11-day PBMC culture with coronavirus spike peptide pools or control peptides (ViraFEST assay). Antigen-specific T cell expansion with peptide pools preceded TCR sequencing in the ViraFEST approach. Negative selection enriched CD4+ T cells from cultures at nine to eleven days. In its sample, this clonotype was seen a few times. The target antigen is unknown. An Oncomine TCR Beta short-read assay was used to sequence the DNA from cultured CD4+ T cells. Investigators obtained genomic DNA by extraction from cultured CD4+ T cells. TCRdb passed the PCR reads through MiXCR, listing each CDR3 protein once. The data show 15,000 to 20,000 distinct CDR3 sequences, approximately 31% seen once. V shed 4 bases, J shed 8 bases, and the junction held 8 bases outside the gene matches. The length of the CDR3 is 14 residues. The germline gives CDR1 MNHNS, CDR2 SASEGT.

This sequence joins TRBV6-1 and TRBJ1-1, with 9 bases fitting TRBD1. The source is a human donor with COVID-19. The sample consisted of cultured CD4+ T cells from blood. CDR3 DNA sequence: TGTGCCAGCAGTGCGAACAGGGGGCAATCCGAAGCTTTCTTT. Its translation: CASSANRGQSEAFF.